This TCR beta chain was obtained from a study of T cells of healthy individuals. The CDR3 runs 11 residues. V lost 2 bases and J lost 7, with 5 bases in between. Germline lookup yields CDR1 PRHDT and CDR2 FYEKMQ (reference sequence). A single record per CDR3 protein comes from TCRdb applying MiXCR to the 5' RACE reads. The sample carries 38,000 or so distinct CDR3 sequences, 4% to 5% recorded once. This clonotype was seen repeatedly, ten times or more. The origin of this receptor is a human donor in good health. The chain couples TRBV13 to TRBJ2-5; D gene uncertain. The DNA of the CDR3 is TGTGCCAGCAGCTTATATGGGACCCAGTACTTC. Amino acid sequence: CASSLYGTQYF.